These T cell receptor beta chains were read from a single sample in a study of siplizumab effects on memory and regulatory T cells. Assay: immunoSEQ multiplex PCR; the TCRdb copy retains only in-frame clones and omits some. Among about 50,000 clones listed, 95% to 97% were seen once. Sequencing was done on a sample of naive CD4+ T cells sorted from blood. The receptors shown here come from a human donor in good health. The CDR3 runs from the conserved cysteine through the conserved F or W. Fields, in order: V gene, D gene, clone size, CDR3 protein. A D gene is named only where the DNA matches it firmly. The size of a clone is reported for some rows only, either as once, few or many, or as a class for expanded clones.

v_gene: TRBV6-4
d_gene: TRBD2
abundance: .
CDR3aa: CASSDRGLAGIFYEQYF

v_gene: TRBV7-9
d_gene: .
abundance: .
CDR3aa: CASSLVGRGHSYEQYF

v_gene: TRBV6-6
d_gene: .
abundance: .
CDR3aa: CASSYIRNTGELFF

v_gene: TRBV6-5
d_gene: TRBD1
abundance: .
CDR3aa: CASSSGDRIETQYF

v_gene: TRBV4-2
d_gene: .
abundance: .
CDR3aa: CASSQVPQTGANVLTF

v_gene: TRBV30
d_gene: .
abundance: .
CDR3aa: CAWSVTFRDTGELFF

v_gene: TRBV18
d_gene: .
abundance: once
CDR3aa: CASSPQGPGELFF

v_gene: TRBV6-1
d_gene: .
abundance: .
CDR3aa: CASSERYSGANVLTF

v_gene: TRBV27
d_gene: TRBD2
abundance: .
CDR3aa: CANSGLAAEVSYNEQFF

v_gene: TRBV7-2
d_gene: .
abundance: .
CDR3aa: CASSLDALNTEAFF

v_gene: TRBV29-1
d_gene: .
abundance: .
CDR3aa: CSVEPGKGGYTF

v_gene: TRBV7-7
d_gene: TRBD1
abundance: .
CDR3aa: CASSPGQGGTQYF

v_gene: TRBV20-1
d_gene: .
abundance: .
CDR3aa: CSAIEAYEQYF

v_gene: TRBV6-5
d_gene: .
abundance: .
CDR3aa: CASSYGAGNTGELFF

v_gene: TRBV18
d_gene: TRBD2
abundance: .
CDR3aa: CASSLQFGAGGSREQFF

v_gene: TRBV2
d_gene: .
abundance: .
CDR3aa: CASRITGANVLTF

v_gene: TRBV5-1
d_gene: .
abundance: .
CDR3aa: CASSSEPRAQETQYF

v_gene: TRBV4-3
d_gene: TRBD1
abundance: .
CDR3aa: CASSPVGQGALEQFF

v_gene: TRBV4-3
d_gene: .
abundance: once
CDR3aa: CASSRNVQGTSTDTQYF

v_gene: TRBV11-3
d_gene: .
abundance: .
CDR3aa: CASSTGTRGNTEAFF

v_gene: TRBV29-1
d_gene: TRBD1
abundance: .
CDR3aa: CSVGRDPGQGADGYTF

v_gene: TRBV19
d_gene: .
abundance: .
CDR3aa: CASSIDPGYSNQPQHF

v_gene: TRBV15
d_gene: .
abundance: .
CDR3aa: CATSRDYRAADTQYF

v_gene: TRBV21-1
d_gene: .
abundance: .
CDR3aa: CASSKGDREKTQYF

v_gene: TRBV27
d_gene: .
abundance: once
CDR3aa: CASSPRSVSNQPQHF

v_gene: TRBV18
d_gene: .
abundance: .
CDR3aa: CASSESGWYDTEAFF

v_gene: TRBV19
d_gene: .
abundance: .
CDR3aa: CASSIVLRGYEQYF

v_gene: TRBV18
d_gene: TRBD1
abundance: .
CDR3aa: CASSPAGTGGEAFF

v_gene: TRBV19
d_gene: TRBD1
abundance: .
CDR3aa: CASTYSDRRGYGYTF

v_gene: TRBV27
d_gene: .
abundance: .
CDR3aa: CASSRGNWEKLFF

v_gene: TRBV6-6
d_gene: .
abundance: .
CDR3aa: CASSYEMNTGELFF

v_gene: TRBV6-5
d_gene: .
abundance: .
CDR3aa: CASSRNTEAFF

v_gene: TRBV15
d_gene: .
abundance: .
CDR3aa: CATSRDRRGTGELFF

v_gene: TRBV15
d_gene: TRBD1
abundance: .
CDR3aa: CATSRDRGPADTEAFF

v_gene: TRBV5-1
d_gene: .
abundance: .
CDR3aa: CASSLGELNQPQHF

v_gene: TRBV5-4
d_gene: TRBD2
abundance: .
CDR3aa: CASSPGGEASTDTQYF

v_gene: TRBV19
d_gene: TRBD1
abundance: .
CDR3aa: CASSLLAQGSNQPQHF

v_gene: TRBV4-1
d_gene: .
abundance: .
CDR3aa: CASSRTRERETQYF

v_gene: TRBV18
d_gene: TRBD1
abundance: .
CDR3aa: CASSPIPTGPTDTQYF

v_gene: TRBV11-3
d_gene: TRBD2
abundance: .
CDR3aa: CASSLNRLAGGSEQYF

v_gene: TRBV18
d_gene: TRBD1
abundance: .
CDR3aa: CASSLPGGQGDGYTF

v_gene: TRBV29-1
d_gene: .
abundance: .
CDR3aa: CSVEGDTQYF

v_gene: TRBV2
d_gene: .
abundance: .
CDR3aa: CASSGSQVNTEAFF

v_gene: TRBV19
d_gene: .
abundance: .
CDR3aa: CASTGPARNNEQFF

v_gene: TRBV20-1
d_gene: .
abundance: .
CDR3aa: CSAKGPYEQYF

v_gene: TRBV30
d_gene: .
abundance: .
CDR3aa: CAWSVGGTDTQYF